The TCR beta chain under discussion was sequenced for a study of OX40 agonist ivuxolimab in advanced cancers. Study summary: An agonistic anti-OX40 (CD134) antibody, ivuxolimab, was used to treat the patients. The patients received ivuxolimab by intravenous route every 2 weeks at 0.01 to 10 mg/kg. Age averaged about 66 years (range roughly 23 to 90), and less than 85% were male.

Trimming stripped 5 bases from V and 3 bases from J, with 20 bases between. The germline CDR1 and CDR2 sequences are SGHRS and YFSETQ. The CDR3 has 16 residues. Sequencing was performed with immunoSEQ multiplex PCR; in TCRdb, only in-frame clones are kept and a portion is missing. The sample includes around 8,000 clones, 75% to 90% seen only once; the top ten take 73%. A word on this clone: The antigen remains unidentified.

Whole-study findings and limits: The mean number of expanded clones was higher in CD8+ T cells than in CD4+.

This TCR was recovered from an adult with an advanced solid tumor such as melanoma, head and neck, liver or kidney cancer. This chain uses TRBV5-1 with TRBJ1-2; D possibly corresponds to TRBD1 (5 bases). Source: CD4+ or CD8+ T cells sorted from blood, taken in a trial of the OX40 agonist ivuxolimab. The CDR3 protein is CASRLSRGPVDYGYTF. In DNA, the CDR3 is TGCGCCAGCAGGCTGTCGAGGGGCCCTGTTGACTATGGCTACACCTTC.